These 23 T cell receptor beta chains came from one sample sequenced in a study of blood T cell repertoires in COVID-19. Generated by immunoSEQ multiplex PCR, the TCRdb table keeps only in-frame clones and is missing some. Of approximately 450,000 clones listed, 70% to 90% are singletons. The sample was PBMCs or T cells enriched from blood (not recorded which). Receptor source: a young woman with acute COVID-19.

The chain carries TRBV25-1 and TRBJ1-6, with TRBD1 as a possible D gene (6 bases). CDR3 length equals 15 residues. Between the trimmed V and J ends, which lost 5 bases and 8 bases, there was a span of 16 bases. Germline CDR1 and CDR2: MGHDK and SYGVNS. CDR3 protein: CASSQTGITYSPLHF. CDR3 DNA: TGTGCCAGCAGTCAGACAGGTATCACATATTCACCCCTCCACTTT.

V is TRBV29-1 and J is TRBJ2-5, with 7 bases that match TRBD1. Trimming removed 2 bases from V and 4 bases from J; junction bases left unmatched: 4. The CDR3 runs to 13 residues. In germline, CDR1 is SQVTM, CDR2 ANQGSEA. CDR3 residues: CSVETGAGETQYF. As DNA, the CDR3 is TGCAGCGTTGAAACAGGGGCGGGAGAGACCCAGTACTTC.

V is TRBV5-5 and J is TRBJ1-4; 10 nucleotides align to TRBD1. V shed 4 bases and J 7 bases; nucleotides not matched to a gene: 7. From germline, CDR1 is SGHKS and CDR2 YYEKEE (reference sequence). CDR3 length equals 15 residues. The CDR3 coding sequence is TGTGCCAGCAGCACAAGACAGGGGGCGACTGAAAAACTGTTTTTT. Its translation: CASSTRQGATEKLFF.

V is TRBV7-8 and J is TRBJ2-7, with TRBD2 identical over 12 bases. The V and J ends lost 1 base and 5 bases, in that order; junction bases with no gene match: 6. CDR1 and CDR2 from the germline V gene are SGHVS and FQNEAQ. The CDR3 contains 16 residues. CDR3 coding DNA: TGTGCCAGCAGCTTAGGAACTAGCGGGGGGTCCCACGAGCAGTACTTC. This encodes CASSLGTSGGSHEQYF.

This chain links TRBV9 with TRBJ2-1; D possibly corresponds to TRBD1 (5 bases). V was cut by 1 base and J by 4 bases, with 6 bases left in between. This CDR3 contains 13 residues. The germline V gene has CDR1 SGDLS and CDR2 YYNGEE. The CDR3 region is CASSVQGYNEQFF. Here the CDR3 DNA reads TGTGCCAGCAGCGTACAGGGATACAATGAGCAGTTCTTC.

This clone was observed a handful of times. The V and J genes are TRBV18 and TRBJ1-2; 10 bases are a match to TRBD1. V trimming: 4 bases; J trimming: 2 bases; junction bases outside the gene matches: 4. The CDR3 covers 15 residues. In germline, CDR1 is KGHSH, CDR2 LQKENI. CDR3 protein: CASSLQGQGNYGYTF. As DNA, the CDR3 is TGTGCCAGCTCACTACAGGGACAGGGGAACTATGGCTACACCTTC.

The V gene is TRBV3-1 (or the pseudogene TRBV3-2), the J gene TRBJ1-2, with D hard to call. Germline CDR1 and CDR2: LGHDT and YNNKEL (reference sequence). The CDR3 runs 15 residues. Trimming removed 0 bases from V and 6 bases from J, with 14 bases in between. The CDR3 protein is CASSQEVGFPDGYTF. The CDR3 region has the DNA TGTGCCAGCAGCCAAGAGGTCGGGTTTCCGGATGGCTACACCTTC.

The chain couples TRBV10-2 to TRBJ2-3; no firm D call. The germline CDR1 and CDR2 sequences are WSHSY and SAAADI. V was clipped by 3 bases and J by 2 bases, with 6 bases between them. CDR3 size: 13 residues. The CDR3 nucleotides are TGCGCCAGCAGTGATGGCTCCACAGATACGCAGTATTTT. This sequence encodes CASSDGSTDTQYF.

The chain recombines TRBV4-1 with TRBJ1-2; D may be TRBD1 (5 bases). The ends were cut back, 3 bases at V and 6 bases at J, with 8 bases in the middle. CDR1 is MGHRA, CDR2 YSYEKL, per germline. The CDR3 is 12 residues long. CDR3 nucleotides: TGCGCCAGCAGCCAGGCCAGGGATGGCTACACCTTC. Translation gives CASSQARDGYTF.

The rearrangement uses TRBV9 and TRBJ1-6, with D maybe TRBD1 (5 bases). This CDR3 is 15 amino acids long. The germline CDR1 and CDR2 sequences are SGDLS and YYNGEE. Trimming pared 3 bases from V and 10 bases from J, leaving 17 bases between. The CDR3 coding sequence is TGTGCCAGCAGCGGAGTCCCGGGACTCCGGTCACCCCTCCACTTT. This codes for CASSGVPGLRSPLHF. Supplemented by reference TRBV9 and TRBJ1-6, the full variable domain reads DSGVTQTPKHLITATGQRVTLRCSPRSGDLSVYWYQQSLDQGLQFLIQYYNGEERAKGNILERFSAQQFPDLHSELNLSSLELGDSALYFCASSGVPGLRSPLHFGNGTRLTVT.

CDR3 nucleotide sequence: TGTGCCAGCAGCTTAGGGGGACAGGGGGCGCGTACCGGGGAGCTGTTTTTT. It is translated as CASSLGGQGARTGELFF. V usage is TRBV13 and J usage is TRBJ2-2; TRBD1 matches at 12 bases. This CDR3 contains 17 residues. V gave up 0 bases and J gave up 5 bases; unmatched junction bases: 4. Germline CDR1 reads PRHDT; CDR2 reads FYEKMQ (reference sequence).

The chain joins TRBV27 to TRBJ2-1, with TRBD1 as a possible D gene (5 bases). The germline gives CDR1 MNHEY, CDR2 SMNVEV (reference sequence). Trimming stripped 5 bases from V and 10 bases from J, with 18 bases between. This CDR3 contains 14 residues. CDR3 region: CASSPGPYKVEQFF. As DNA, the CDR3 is TGTGCCAGCAGTCCAGGGCCCTACAAGGTAGAGCAGTTCTTC.

CDR3 DNA: TGTGCCAGCAGCTTAGCCCCAGGGGGCAATCAGCCCCAGCATTTT. This sequence encodes CASSLAPGGNQPQHF. The J gene is TRBJ1-5, the V gene TRBV11-2; the D gene is possibly TRBD1 (6 bases). CDR3 length: 15 amino acids. V lost 1 base and J lost 2, with 9 bases in between. Germline V lookup: CDR1 SGHAT, CDR2 FQNNGV.

CDR3 coding DNA: TGTGCCAGCAGACGGACTAGCCGGCAGTTCTTC. It codes for CASRRTSRQFF. The V gene is TRBV2, the J gene TRBJ2-1; 8 bases fit TRBD2. The CDR3 extends over 11 amino acids. V shed 6 bases, J shed 12 bases, and the junction held 4 bases outside the gene matches. Per the germline V gene, CDR1 is SNHLY and CDR2 is FYNNEI. The variable domain in full, completed from reference TRBV2 and TRBJ2-1, reads EPEVTQTPSHQVTQMGQEVILRCVPISNHLYFYWYRQILGQKVEFLVSFYNNEISEKSEIFDDQFSVERPDGSNFTLKIRSTKLEDSAMYFCASRRTSRQFFGPGTRLTVL.

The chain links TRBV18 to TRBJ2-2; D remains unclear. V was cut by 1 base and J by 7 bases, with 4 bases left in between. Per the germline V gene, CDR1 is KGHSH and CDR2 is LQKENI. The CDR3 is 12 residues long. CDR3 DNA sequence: TGTGCCAGCTCACCACTGAGCGGGGAGCTGTTTTTT. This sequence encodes CASSPLSGELFF.

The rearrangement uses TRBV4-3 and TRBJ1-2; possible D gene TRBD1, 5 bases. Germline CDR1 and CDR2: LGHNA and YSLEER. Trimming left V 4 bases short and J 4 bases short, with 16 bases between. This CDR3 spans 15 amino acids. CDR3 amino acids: CASSLTTDTPYGYTF. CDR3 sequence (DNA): TGCGCCAGCAGCCTTACCACGGACACACCCTATGGCTACACCTTC.

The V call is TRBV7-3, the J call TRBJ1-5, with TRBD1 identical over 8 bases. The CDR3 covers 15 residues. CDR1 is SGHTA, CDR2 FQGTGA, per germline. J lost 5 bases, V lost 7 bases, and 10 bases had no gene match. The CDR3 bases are TGTGCCAGCACTCGGGACAGGTCAGTTCATCAGCCCCAGCATTTT. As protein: CASTRDRSVHQPQHF.

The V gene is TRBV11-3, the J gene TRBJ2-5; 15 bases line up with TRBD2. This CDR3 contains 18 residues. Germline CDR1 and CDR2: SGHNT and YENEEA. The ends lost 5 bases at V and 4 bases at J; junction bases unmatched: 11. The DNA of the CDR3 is TGTGCCAGCAGCCCGGGACTAGCGGGAGGCCCTTTGGGAGAGACCCAGTACTTC. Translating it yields CASSPGLAGGPLGETQYF.

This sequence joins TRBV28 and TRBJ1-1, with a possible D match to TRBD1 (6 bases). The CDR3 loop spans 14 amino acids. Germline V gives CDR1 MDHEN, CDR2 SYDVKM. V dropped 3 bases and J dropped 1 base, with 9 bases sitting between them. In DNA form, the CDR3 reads TGTGCCAGCAGTTTCCCGACAGGGAACACTGAAGCTTTCTTT. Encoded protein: CASSFPTGNTEAFF.

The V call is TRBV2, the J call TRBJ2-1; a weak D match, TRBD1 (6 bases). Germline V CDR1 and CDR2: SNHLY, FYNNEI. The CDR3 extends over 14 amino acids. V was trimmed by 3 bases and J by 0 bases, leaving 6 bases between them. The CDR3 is CASSEDSSYNEQFF. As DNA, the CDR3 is TGTGCCAGCAGTGAGGACAGCTCCTACAATGAGCAGTTCTTC.

The CDR3 bases are TGTGCCAGCAGTTTGGGGCGAAGGAATGAGCAGTTCTTC. This codes for CASSLGRRNEQFF. This chain connects TRBV6-2 or TRBV6-3 to TRBJ2-1, with a possible D match to TRBD1 (5 bases). The CDR3 has 13 amino acids. Germline values: CDR1 MNHEY, CDR2 SVGEGT. Between the trimmed V and J ends, which lost 4 bases and 7 bases, there was a span of 11 bases.

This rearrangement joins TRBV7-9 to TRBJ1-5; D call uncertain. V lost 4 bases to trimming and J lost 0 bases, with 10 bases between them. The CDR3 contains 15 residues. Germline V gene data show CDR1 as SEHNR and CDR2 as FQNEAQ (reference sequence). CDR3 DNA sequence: TGTGCCAGCAGCTACGGAGGTTATAGCAATCAGCCCCAGCATTTT. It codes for CASSYGGYSNQPQHF.

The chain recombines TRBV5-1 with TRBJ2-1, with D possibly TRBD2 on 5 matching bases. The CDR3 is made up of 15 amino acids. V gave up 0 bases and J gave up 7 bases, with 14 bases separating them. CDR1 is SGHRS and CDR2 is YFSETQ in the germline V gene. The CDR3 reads CASSLEEVFGNEQFF. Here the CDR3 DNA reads TGCGCCAGCAGCTTGGAGGAGGTGTTTGGGAATGAGCAGTTCTTC. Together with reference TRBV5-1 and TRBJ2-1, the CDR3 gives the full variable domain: KAGVTQTPRYLIKTRGQQVTLSCSPISGHRSVSWYQQTPGQGLQFLFEYFSETQRNKGNFPGRFSGRQFSNSRSEMNVSTLELGDSALYLCASSLEEVFGNEQFFGPGTRLTVL.